These 7 T cell receptor beta chains were all obtained from the same sample, sequenced in a study of T-cell memory formation after mild COVID-19. One entry per CDR3 protein results from TCRdb running MiXCR on the 5' RACE reads. Of 200,000 or so distinct CDR3 sequences in the sample, approximately 20% were seen once. Sequencing was carried out using PBMCs or a T cell subset sorted from them (not recorded which). The receptor source for this set is an adult woman who had mild COVID-19 (a few samples of this study predate the infection). Cell type and time point are not known.

The rearrangement links TRBV20-1 to TRBJ2-3; D is unresolved. V was clipped by 0 bases and J by 2 bases, with 9 bases between them. CDR1 DFQATT and CDR2 SNEGSKA come from the germline V gene (reference sequence). The CDR3 is 14 residues long. CDR3 sequence reads: CSARDMSSTDTQYF. The CDR3 DNA reads TGCAGTGCTAGAGATATGTCCTCCACAGATACGCAGTATTTT.

The chain carries TRBV10-3 and TRBJ2-3, with D possibly TRBD1 on 5 matching bases. The CDR3 length is 13 residues. CDR1 ENHRY and CDR2 SYGVKD come from the germline V gene. Trimming removed 10 bases at V and 6 bases at J, with 17 bases between. CDR3 in DNA: TGTGCCACTGGTCCAATGGGGCAGGATACGCAGTATTTT. Its protein is CATGPMGQDTQYF.

The rearrangement uses TRBV29-1 and TRBJ1-5, with 10 bases matching TRBD1. The CDR3 covers 14 residues. J was trimmed by 0 bases and V by 5 bases; bases with no gene match: 1. Looked up from germline, CDR1 is SQVTM and CDR2 is ANQGSEA. CDR3 nucleotides: TGCAGCGTTCGACAGGGGGCTAGCAATCAGCCCCAGCATTTT. Its protein is CSVRQGASNQPQHF.

The chain carries TRBV29-1 and TRBJ1-1; maybe TRBD1 (6 bases). Germline V lookup: CDR1 SQVTM, CDR2 ANQGSEA. With 6 bases removed from V and 6 bases from J, the gap between germline ends came to 20 bases. The CDR3 extends over 14 amino acids. The CDR3 is CSVRPGAGIAEAFF. The CDR3 DNA reads as TGCAGCGTGAGGCCAGGGGCGGGGATAGCTGAAGCTTTCTTT.

This clonotype was found once. V gene TRBV12-3 or TRBV12-4 combines with J gene TRBJ2-7; D unresolved. V was shortened by 5 bases and J by 0 bases, with 5 bases between the two germline ends. The CDR3 has 12 residues. CDR3 coding DNA: TGTGCCAGCAGTCCCTACTCCTACGAGCAGTACTTC. As protein: CASSPYSYEQYF.

The gene calls are TRBV7-9 and TRBJ2-2; tentative D call: TRBD2 (6 bases). Germline V gene sequence: CDR1 SEHNR, CDR2 FQNEAQ (reference sequence). The CDR3 contains 15 residues. V lost 5 bases and J lost 4, with 14 bases in between. The CDR3 DNA reads TGTGCCAGCAGCCTACGGGGGATCACCACCGGGGAGCTGTTTTTT. The encoded protein is CASSLRGITTGELFF.

The gene calls are TRBV12-3 or TRBV12-4 and TRBJ1-2, with D perhaps matching TRBD1 (5 bases). CDR3 size: 15 residues. Trimming cost V 5 bases and J 4 bases, with 17 bases left between them. This CDR3 is CASSPRVQGAYGYTF. The CDR3, as DNA: TGTGCCAGCAGTCCCCGAGTTCAGGGAGCCTATGGCTACACCTTC.